Listed here are 3 T cell receptor beta chains from one sample, sequenced in a study of cytomegalovirus exposure and HLA in healthy donors. The table came from immunoSEQ multiplex PCR; TCRdb's copy has only in-frame clones and leaves some out. Among around 200,000 clones listed, roughly 81% were seen once. Sequencing was performed on PBMCs. The receptor source for this set is a woman aged 25 to 45 in good health and CMV-seronegative.

The chain couples TRBV5-1 to TRBJ2-7, with TRBD2 as a possible D gene (5 bases). Trimming cost V 0 bases and J 3 bases, with 13 bases left between them. The germline gives CDR1 SGHRS, CDR2 YFSETQ. The CDR3 contains 15 residues. The CDR3 coding sequence is TGCGCCAGCAGCTTGGATCCCGGGAAAATCTACGAGCAGTACTTC. It specifies CASSLDPGKIYEQYF.

The chain recombines TRBV7-3 with TRBJ1-2, with 8 bases aligning to TRBD1. Germline V lookup: CDR1 SGHTA, CDR2 FQGTGA. The CDR3 is 17 amino acids. V trimming: 0 bases; J trimming: 0 bases; junction bases outside the gene matches: 6. CDR3 sequence reads: CASSLTGDRGANYGYTF. The CDR3 coding sequence is TGTGCCAGCAGCTTAACGGGAGACAGGGGTGCTAACTATGGCTACACCTTC. The variable domain in full, completed from reference TRBV7-3 and TRBJ1-2, reads GAGVSQTPSNKVTEKGKYVELRCDPISGHTALYWYRQSLGQGPEFLIYFQGTGAADDSGLPNDRFFAVRPEGSVSTLKIQRTERGDSAVYLCASSLTGDRGANYGYTFGSGTRLTVV.

CDR3 DNA: TGTGCCAGCAGCCACTCGCTAGCGGGTTCCTACGAGCAGTACTTC. It codes for CASSHSLAGSYEQYF. This rearrangement joins TRBV14 to TRBJ2-7; 8 bases align to TRBD2. The CDR3 consists of 15 residues. Losses at the gene ends were 3 bases for V and 1 base for J; bases not matched to a gene: 5. CDR1 and CDR2 (germline): SGHDN, FVKESK.